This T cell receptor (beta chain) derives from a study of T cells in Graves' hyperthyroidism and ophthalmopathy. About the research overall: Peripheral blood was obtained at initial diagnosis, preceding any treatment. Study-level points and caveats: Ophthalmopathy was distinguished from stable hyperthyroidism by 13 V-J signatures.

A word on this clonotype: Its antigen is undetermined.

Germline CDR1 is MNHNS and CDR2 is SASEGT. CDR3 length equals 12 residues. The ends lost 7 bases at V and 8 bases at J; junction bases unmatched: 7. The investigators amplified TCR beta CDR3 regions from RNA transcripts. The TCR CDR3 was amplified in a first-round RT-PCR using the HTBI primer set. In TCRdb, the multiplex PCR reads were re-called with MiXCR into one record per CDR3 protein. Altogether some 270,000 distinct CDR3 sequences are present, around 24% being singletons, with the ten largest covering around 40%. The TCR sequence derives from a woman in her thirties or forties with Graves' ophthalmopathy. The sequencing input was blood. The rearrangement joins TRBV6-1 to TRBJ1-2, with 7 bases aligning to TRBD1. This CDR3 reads CASMSGTEGYTF. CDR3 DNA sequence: TGTGCCAGCATGTCCGGGACAGAAGGCTACACCTTC.